The clone carrying this T cell receptor (beta chain) has a count of ten or more. Amplification of TCR beta CDR3 regions used RNA transcripts. HTBI primers were employed in first-round RT-PCR, then a second-round multiplex PCR followed. TCRdb passed the multiplex PCR reads through MiXCR, listing each CDR3 protein once. The sample carries roughly 1.1 million distinct CDR3 sequences, about 40% recorded once. In germline, CDR1 is ENHRY, CDR2 SYGVKD. This CDR3 region has 14 residues. V trimming: 8 bases; J trimming: 1 base; junction bases outside the gene matches: 6. This sample is drawn from a study of Graves' ophthalmopathy and Graves' hyperthyroidism.

The chain joins TRBV10-3 to TRBJ2-7, with 9 positions matching TRBD1. The origin of this receptor is an adult man with Graves' hyperthyroidism. Sequences were obtained from peripheral blood or thyroid tissue (not recorded which). The CDR3 bases are TGTGCCATCGCCGGGACAGGGACGTCCTACGAGCAGTACTTC. Translation gives CAIAGTGTSYEQYF.